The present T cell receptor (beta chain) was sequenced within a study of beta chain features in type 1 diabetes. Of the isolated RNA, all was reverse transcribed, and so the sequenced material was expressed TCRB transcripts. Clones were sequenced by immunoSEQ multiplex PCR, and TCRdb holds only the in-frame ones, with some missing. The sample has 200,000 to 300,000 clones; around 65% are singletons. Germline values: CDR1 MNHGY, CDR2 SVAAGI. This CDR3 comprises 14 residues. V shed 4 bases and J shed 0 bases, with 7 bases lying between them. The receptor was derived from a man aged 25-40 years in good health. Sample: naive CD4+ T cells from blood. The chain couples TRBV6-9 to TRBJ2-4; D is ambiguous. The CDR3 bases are TGTGCCAGCAGTTTCGGAAAAGCCAAAAACATTCAGTACTTC. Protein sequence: CASSFGKAKNIQYF.